Following are 30 T cell receptor beta chains from one sample sequenced in a study of cytotoxic CD8 clonotypes in ibrutinib-treated CLL. The table came from immunoSEQ multiplex PCR; TCRdb's copy has only in-frame clones and leaves some out. The sample has over 95,000 clones, about 50% seen once; the top ten hold about 39%. This sample comprised PBMCs, obtained after 24 months of ibrutinib treatment. The receptors derive from a human donor with chronic lymphocytic leukemia.

CDR3 DNA sequence: TGTGCCATCAGTGAGTCGGAAGCGGGGAACAATGAGCAGTTCTTC. This codes for CAISESEAGNNEQFF. The V call is TRBV10-3, the J call TRBJ2-1; TRBD2 matches at 7 bases. The V and J ends lost 0 bases and 5 bases, in that order; junction bases with no gene match: 4. Germline V CDR1 and CDR2: ENHRY, SYGVKD. The CDR3 length is 15 residues.

This chain connects TRBV10-1 to TRBJ2-2; D is ambiguous. Germline values: CDR1 WNHNN, CDR2 SYGVQD (reference sequence). The CDR3 extends over 16 amino acids. Trimming took off 1 base at V and 2 bases at J, with 11 bases between the two ends. The CDR3 nucleotides are TGCGCCAGCAGTGAGTTATTTGAGGTAAACACCGGGGAGCTGTTTTTT. Translated: CASSELFEVNTGELFF.

The V and J genes are TRBV11-2 and TRBJ2-7; no firm D call. From germline, CDR1 is SGHAT and CDR2 FQNNGV. Trimming cost V 1 base and J 5 bases, with 15 bases left between them. The CDR3 extends over 15 amino acids. The CDR3 protein is CASSLVGSVTDEQYF. The CDR3, as DNA: TGTGCCAGCAGCTTAGTCGGATCGGTGACGGACGAGCAGTACTTC.

This clone has just one count. This rearrangement joins TRBV5-1 to TRBJ2-3, with TRBD2 matching 10 bases. In germline, CDR1 is SGHRS, CDR2 YFSETQ. The V and J ends lost 0 bases and 2 bases, in that order; junction bases with no gene match: 6. The CDR3 is 17 amino acids. The CDR3 sequence is CASSLVLAGSITDTQYF. CDR3 DNA: TGCGCCAGCAGCTTGGTACTAGCGGGGTCCATCACAGATACGCAGTATTTT.

The CDR3 spells CASSPQGVGYEQYF. DNA for the CDR3: TGTGCCAGCAGCCCCCAGGGGGTCGGCTACGAGCAGTACTTC. The genes are TRBV9 and TRBJ2-7, with 7 bases lining up with TRBD1. CDR1 is SGDLS and CDR2 is YYNGEE in the germline V gene. This CDR3 comprises 14 residues. V dropped 4 bases and J dropped 3; count of bases not matched to a gene: 7. Full variable domain (outside the CDR3, taken from reference TRBV9 and TRBJ2-7): DSGVTQTPKHLITATGQRVTLRCSPRSGDLSVYWYQQSLDQGLQFLIQYYNGEERAKGNILERFSAQQFPDLHSELNLSSLELGDSALYFCASSPQGVGYEQYFGPGTRLTVT.

The rearrangement joins TRBV28 to TRBJ2-3; no clear D gene. This CDR3 is built from 15 residues. The germline CDR1 and CDR2 sequences are MDHEN and SYDVKM. Trimming took off 0 bases at V and 1 base at J, with 8 bases between the two ends. Here the CDR3 reads CASSLWGRGTDTQYF. As DNA, the CDR3 is TGTGCCAGCAGTTTATGGGGAAGGGGCACAGATACGCAGTATTTT.

This clone was observed a handful of times. This chain links TRBV30 with TRBJ2-7, with D unclear. The CDR3 has 13 amino acids. Germline V lookup: CDR1 GTSNPN, CDR2 SVGIG (reference sequence). With 2 bases removed from V and 4 bases from J, the gap between germline ends came to 12 bases. For the CDR3, the DNA is TGTGCCTGGAGTCATCAACCAAATTACGAGCAGTACTTC. This codes for CAWSHQPNYEQYF. The full variable domain, in which reference TRBV30 and TRBJ2-7 provide the parts outside the CDR3, is SQTIHQWPATLVQPVGSPLSLECTVEGTSNPNLYWYRQAAGRGLQLLFYSVGIGQISSEVPQNLSASRPQDRQFILSSKKLLLSDSGFYLCAWSHQPNYEQYFGPGTRLTVT.

The genes are TRBV4-1 and TRBJ2-2, with D perhaps matching TRBD2 (5 bases). The CDR3 extends over 16 amino acids. The germline V and J ends were trimmed by 4 bases and 0 bases, with 12 bases remaining between them. Germline CDR1 is MGHRA and CDR2 is YSYEKL. The CDR3 bases are TGCGCCAGCAGCCCCCGGGGAAACGCGAACACCGGGGAGCTGTTTTTT. Protein: CASSPRGNANTGELFF.

The chain couples TRBV30 to TRBJ2-5, with D hard to call. Germline V gene data show CDR1 as GTSNPN and CDR2 as SVGIG (reference sequence). The V gene lost 2 bases and the J gene lost 0 bases, with 10 bases spanning the gap. This CDR3 is built from 14 residues. The CDR3 loop reads CAWSPQLYQETQYF. CDR3 sequence (DNA): TGTGCCTGGAGTCCCCAGTTGTACCAAGAGACCCAGTACTTC.

The genes are TRBV11-1 and TRBJ2-2; 9 bases are shared with TRBD1. The CDR3 is 15 amino acids. V shed 5 bases, J shed 6 bases, and the junction held 7 bases outside the gene matches. Germline CDR1 is SGHAT and CDR2 is FQDESV (reference sequence). CDR3 DNA sequence: TGTGCCAGCAGCCACCGGGGGACAGGGTCCGGGGAGCTGTTTTTT. Its protein product is CASSHRGTGSGELFF.

This clone was counted a few times. The chain links TRBV10-1 to TRBJ2-5; D remains ambiguous. The CDR3 is made up of 12 amino acids. Germline-derived CDR1 and CDR2 are WNHNN and SYGVQD (reference sequence). The germline V and J ends were trimmed by 0 bases and 4 bases, with 3 bases remaining between them. The CDR3 loop reads CASSESVETQYF. The CDR3 DNA reads TGCGCCAGCAGTGAGTCGGTAGAGACCCAGTACTTC.

V usage is TRBV5-1 and J usage is TRBJ2-7, with D uncertain. Germline lookup yields CDR1 SGHRS and CDR2 YFSETQ. The V gene lost 2 bases and the J gene lost 2 bases, with 14 bases spanning the gap. This CDR3 region has 15 residues. CDR3 DNA: TGCGCCAGCAGCTTTTGGACGGGTCCTACCTACGAGCAGTACTTC. It is translated as CASSFWTGPTYEQYF.

The J gene is TRBJ1-2, the V gene TRBV19; 8 bases are shared with TRBD1. V shed 5 bases and J 4 bases; nucleotides not matched to a gene: 6. The germline gives CDR1 LNHDA, CDR2 SQIVND (reference sequence). CDR3 length: 14 amino acids. The CDR3 nucleotides read TGTGCCAGTAGTTCCGCAGGGGGCAGCTATGGCTACACCTTC. This translates into CASSSAGGSYGYTF.

The V gene is TRBV5-1, the J gene TRBJ2-5, with TRBD2 matching over 12 bases. CDR3 length: 15 amino acids. Looked up from germline, CDR1 is SGHRS and CDR2 is YFSETQ. The V and J ends lost 4 bases and 2 bases, in that order; junction bases with no gene match: 3. Written as DNA, the CDR3 is TGCGCCAGCAGCGTCGGACTAGCGGGGCAAGAGACCCAGTACTTC. The encoded protein is CASSVGLAGQETQYF.

Only a few counts were recorded for this clone. The chain carries TRBV6-1 and TRBJ2-5; D not certain. This CDR3 comprises 14 residues. The V gene's germline CDR1 is MNHNS and CDR2 SASEGT. Between the trimmed V and J ends, which lost 5 bases and 5 bases, there was a span of 15 bases. The chain's CDR3 is CASSKRPVRETQYF. CDR3 coding DNA: TGTGCCAGCAGTAAACGACCGGTCAGGGAGACCCAGTACTTC.

This clone was found a few times. The chain employs TRBV7-8 and TRBJ1-5; no clear D gene. Germline CDR1 SGHVS, CDR2 FQNEAQ. Between the trimmed V and J ends, which lost 1 base and 6 bases, there was a span of 13 bases. There are 15 residues in the CDR3. Here the CDR3 reads CASSLGHKGIQPQHF. In DNA form, the CDR3 reads TGTGCCAGCAGCTTAGGGCACAAAGGGATTCAGCCCCAGCATTTT.

With regard to this clone: The junction departs from germline at one end; a sequencing error may be responsible. J is TRBJ1-2 and V is TRBV6-6, with TRBD1 as a possible D gene (6 bases). Germline loops: CDR1 MNHNY, CDR2 SVGAGI (reference sequence). The CDR3 totals 8 residues. The DNA for the CDR3 is TGTGCCAGCAGAAACAGGGTGTTC. Translated: CASRNRVF.

This chain links TRBV25-1 with TRBJ2-3, with 7 bases fitting TRBD1. Germline lookup yields CDR1 MGHDK and CDR2 SYGVNS. V lost 1 base to trimming and J lost 1 base; unmatched junction nucleotides: 8. CDR3 size: 17 residues. This CDR3 reads CASSESHTGVGTDTQYF. The CDR3 region has the DNA TGTGCCAGCAGTGAATCCCATACAGGGGTAGGCACAGATACGCAGTATTTT.

This sequence joins TRBV9 and TRBJ1-1; D is possibly TRBD1 (6 bases). The CDR3 loop spans 16 amino acids. The V end was cut by 4 bases, the J end by 0 bases, with 16 bases between. Looked up from germline, CDR1 is SGDLS and CDR2 is YYNGEE. The CDR3 is CASSSRTRDMNTEAFF. For the CDR3, the DNA is TGTGCCAGCAGCTCCCGGACGCGGGACATGAACACTGAAGCTTTCTTT.

V usage is TRBV23-1 and J usage is TRBJ1-2; no firm D call. TRBV23-1 falls under the ORF class, with uncertain function. This CDR3 contains 13 residues. Trimming left V 6 bases short and J 2 bases short, with 10 bases between. The CDR3 DNA reads as TGCGCCAGCAGAATAAGGGTAAACTATGGCTACACCTTC. It encodes CASRIRVNYGYTF.

This sequence joins TRBV11-2 and TRBJ2-7, with D perhaps matching TRBD1 (6 bases). The CDR3 loop spans 12 amino acids. CDR1 and CDR2 from the germline V gene are SGHAT and FQNNGV. The V gene lost 7 bases and the J gene lost 3 bases, with 10 bases spanning the gap. CDR3: CASTRTDYEQYF. In DNA form, the CDR3 reads TGTGCCAGCACCCGGACAGACTACGAGCAGTACTTC.

The genes are TRBV10-2 and TRBJ2-2, with D possibly TRBD1 on 5 matching bases. CDR3 size: 15 residues. Germline V gene lookup returns CDR1 WSHSY and CDR2 SAAADI. The ends were cut back, 10 bases at V and 4 bases at J, with 19 bases in the middle. CDR3 amino acids: CATTVRTTFTGELFF. In DNA form, the CDR3 reads TGCGCCACCACGGTCCGGACAACGTTCACCGGGGAGCTGTTTTTT.

This clone was counted a single time. One junction end does not reproduce the germline sequence, and a read error may be involved. The chain has TRBV11-1 and TRBJ1-2; 8 nucleotides align to TRBD1. The CDR3 loop spans 12 amino acids. Germline V gene lookup returns CDR1 SGHAT and CDR2 FQDESV (reference sequence). DNA of the CDR3: TGTGCCAGCAGCGCCTGGGGGACAGGCTACCACTTC. Its protein product is CASSAWGTGYHF.

The rearrangement uses TRBV10-3 and TRBJ2-1; D may be TRBD1 or TRBD2 (5 bases each). The V gene lost 5 bases and the J gene lost 6 bases, with 20 bases spanning the gap. Germline V CDR1 and CDR2: ENHRY, SYGVKD. There are 16 residues in the CDR3. Here the CDR3 reads CAISLVSGPLPNEQFF. CDR3 DNA sequence: TGTGCCATCAGTCTTGTATCGGGACCACTCCCCAATGAGCAGTTCTTC.

This sequence joins TRBV5-4 and TRBJ2-6; D is uncertain. The CDR3 contains 18 residues. Trimming took off 4 bases at V and 4 bases at J, with 21 bases between the two ends. Germline CDR1 is SGHNT and CDR2 is YYREEE (reference sequence). Here the CDR3 reads CASSPAGAVASGANVLTF. CDR3 sequence (DNA): TGTGCCAGCAGCCCCGCAGGCGCGGTGGCTTCAGGGGCCAACGTCCTGACTTTC.

This clone was picked up one time. The chain combines TRBV29-1 with TRBJ1-2; D remains ambiguous. CDR1 and CDR2 from the germline V gene are SQVTM and ANQGSEA. The CDR3 loop spans 11 amino acids. Trimming pared 6 bases from V and 6 bases from J, leaving 11 bases between. This CDR3 reads CSVEGFDGYTF. In DNA form, the CDR3 reads TGCAGCGTGGAGGGTTTTGATGGCTACACCTTC. Full variable domain (remainder filled in from reference TRBV29-1 and TRBJ1-2): SAVISQKPSRDICQRGTSLTIQCQVDSQVTMMFWYRQQPGQSLTLIATANQGSEATYESGFVIDKFPISRPNLTFSTLTVSNMSPEDSSIYLCSVEGFDGYTFGSGTRLTVV.

This rearrangement joins TRBV9 to TRBJ1-1; unclear D gene. This CDR3 comprises 14 residues. Germline values: CDR1 SGDLS, CDR2 YYNGEE. V lost 9 bases, J lost 1 base, and 16 bases lay in between. CDR3 sequence: CATGEGLSNTEAFF. DNA for the CDR3: TGTGCCACAGGCGAGGGCCTATCGAACACTGAAGCTTTCTTT.

This clone has only one observation. Here the CDR3 reads CAWNPGQGATNEKLFF. Here the CDR3 DNA reads TGTGCCTGGAATCCGGGACAGGGTGCAACTAATGAAAAACTGTTTTTT. This chain joins TRBV30 and TRBJ1-4, with 9 bases lining up with TRBD1. J was trimmed by 0 bases and V by 4 bases; bases with no gene match: 6. This CDR3 region has 16 residues. Germline CDR1 reads GTSNPN; CDR2 reads SVGIG (reference sequence).

V is TRBV6-1 and J is TRBJ2-5, with D possibly being TRBD1 (7 bases). V gave up 4 bases and J gave up 5 bases, with 20 bases separating them. This CDR3 region has 16 residues. Germline values: CDR1 MNHNS, CDR2 SASEGT. CDR3 protein: CASSAGWRGRGETQYF. The CDR3 DNA reads TGTGCCAGCAGTGCAGGGTGGAGGGGGCGAGGGGAGACCCAGTACTTC.

This chain uses TRBV9 with TRBJ1-6; 9 positions match TRBD1. The CDR3 is made up of 14 amino acids. CDR1 and CDR2 from the germline V gene are SGDLS and YYNGEE. The junction had 4 bases not matched to a gene; V was cut back by 3 bases and J by 9 bases. The CDR3 DNA reads TGTGCCAGCAGCGCGACAGGGGGAGGTTCACCCCTCCACTTT. It is translated as CASSATGGGSPLHF. The variable domain in full, with the rest retrieved from reference TRBV9 and TRBJ1-6, is DSGVTQTPKHLITATGQRVTLRCSPRSGDLSVYWYQQSLDQGLQFLIQYYNGEERAKGNILERFSAQQFPDLHSELNLSSLELGDSALYFCASSATGGGSPLHFGNGTRLTVT.